This T cell receptor beta chain came from a study of cytomegalovirus exposure and HLA in healthy donors. Findings and limits, study-wide: Most likely, a cluster of highly shared sequence variants arose as a sequencing artifact.

Note on this clone: Its specificity is not known.

The donors gave bone marrow, and they were healthy. Germline CDR1 reads SEHNR; CDR2 reads FQNEAQ (reference sequence). With 5 bases clipped from V and 1 base from J, the junction kept 5 bases outside the gene matches. The CDR3 has 15 residues. The primer mix had 60 Vbeta and 13 Jbeta primers. Using immunoSEQ multiplex PCR, the repertoire was profiled, and TCRdb retains in-frame clones only, with some absent. Counted here are approximately 150,000 clones, over 75% occurring once; the ten biggest clones make up roughly 5.8%. Specimen: PBMCs. The TCR was taken from a man aged 35 to 55 in good health and CMV-seropositive. The V gene is TRBV7-9, the J gene TRBJ2-7, with 10 bases lining up with TRBD1. CDR3 region: CASSKGTGESYEQYF. DNA of the CDR3: TGTGCCAGCAGCAAAGGGACAGGGGAATCCTACGAGCAGTACTTC.